The 32 T cell receptor beta chains below were found in one sample sequenced in a study of cytomegalovirus exposure and HLA in healthy donors. The PCR made use of 60 Vbeta and 13 Jbeta primers. Sequenced by immunoSEQ multiplex PCR; TCRdb stores in-frame clones only, minus some. The table lists over 150,000 clones, about 70% of them singletons. The sample was PBMCs. The source of these receptors is a woman in her thirties or forties in good health and CMV-seropositive.

The V call is TRBV27, the J call TRBJ2-7; 13 nucleotides line up with TRBD2. Germline CDR1 is MNHEY and CDR2 is SMNVEV (reference sequence). The CDR3 has 15 amino acids. V dropped 2 bases and J dropped 5; count of bases not matched to a gene: 3. Written as DNA, the CDR3 is TGTGCCAGCAGTTTAGATGGACTAGCGGGAGACGAGCAGTACTTC. It is translated as CASSLDGLAGDEQYF.

This clone was recorded only once. V usage is TRBV19 and J usage is TRBJ2-1; TRBD1 aligns across 7 bases. J gave up 7 bases and V 8 bases, and 5 bases lay outside the gene matches. CDR1 is LNHDA and CDR2 is SQIVND in the germline V gene (reference sequence). The CDR3 contains 12 residues. CDR3 sequence reads: CASHDRVNEQFF. The CDR3 DNA sequence: TGTGCCAGTCATGACAGGGTAAATGAGCAGTTCTTC. Using reference TRBV19 and TRBJ2-1 for the parts outside the CDR3, the full variable domain is DGGITQSPKYLFRKEGQNVTLSCEQNLNHDAMYWYRQDPGQGLRLIYYSQIVNDFQKGDIAEGYSVSREKKESFPLTVTSAQKNPTAFYLCASHDRVNEQFFGPGTRLTVL.

The chain joins TRBV28 to TRBJ1-1, with D perhaps TRBD1 (6 bases). V shed 2 bases and J shed 4 bases, with 17 bases lying between them. CDR3 length: 16 amino acids. Germline-derived CDR1 and CDR2 are MDHEN and SYDVKM. CDR3 loop: CASSLRFGRGVTEAFF. The CDR3 DNA reads as TGTGCCAGCAGTTTAAGGTTCGGCAGGGGCGTCACTGAAGCTTTCTTT.

A single count supports this clone. The V gene is TRBV7-3, the J gene TRBJ1-1; the D gene is possibly TRBD1 (5 bases). The germline CDR1 and CDR2 sequences are SGHTA and FQGTGA. The ends were cut back, 5 bases at V and 2 bases at J, with 12 bases in the middle. CDR3 length equals 14 residues. In DNA, the CDR3 is TGTGCCAGCAGCGACCTCGGGGGAAACACTGAAGCTTTCTTT. Its translation is CASSDLGGNTEAFF.

This chain connects TRBV28 to TRBJ1-2, with TRBD1 identical over 8 bases. Germline assignment: CDR1 MDHEN and CDR2 SYDVKM. The trim removed 4 bases at V and 8 bases at J, leaving 15 bases unmatched. The CDR3 consists of 16 residues. CDR3 in DNA: TGTGCCAGCAGTTCCAACCCCCCGGCAGGGGGCGGCGGCTACACCTTC. Protein product: CASSSNPPAGGGGYTF.

The chain recombines TRBV4-3 with TRBJ1-2; D is uncertain. CDR1 and CDR2 from the germline V gene are LGHNA and YSLEER. The V end was cut by 0 bases, the J end by 4 bases, with 9 bases between. This CDR3 has 14 amino acids. CDR3 nucleotides: TGCGCCAGCAGCCAAGATGAGGGAGGCTATGGCTACACCTTC. It translates to CASSQDEGGYGYTF.

This chain joins TRBV15 and TRBJ2-5; TRBD2 matches 10 bases. The CDR3 length is 14 residues. V lost 6 bases and J lost 3; bases outside the gene matches: 4. CDR1 LNHNV and CDR2 YYDKDF come from the germline V gene (reference sequence). CDR3 loop: CATRLAGVEETQYF. In DNA form, the CDR3 reads TGTGCCACCAGGCTAGCGGGAGTAGAAGAGACCCAGTACTTC.

The genes are TRBV7-6 and TRBJ2-3, with D possibly being TRBD2 (5 bases). There are 13 residues in the CDR3. CDR1 is SGHVS, CDR2 FNYEAQ, per germline. Trimming stripped 6 bases from V and 5 bases from J, with 12 bases between. The CDR3 region is CASSLERVDTQYF. DNA of the CDR3: TGTGCCAGCAGTCTCGAGAGGGTAGATACGCAGTATTTT. Supplemented by reference TRBV7-6 and TRBJ2-3, the full variable domain reads GAGVSQSPRYKVTKRGQDVALRCDPISGHVSLYWYRQALGQGPEFLTYFNYEAQQDKSGLPNDRFSAERPEGSISTLTIQRTEQRDSAMYRCASSLERVDTQYFGPGTRLTVL.

The chain links TRBV4-3 to TRBJ2-5; 8 bases line up with TRBD2. Losses at the gene ends were 4 bases for V and 2 bases for J; bases not matched to a gene: 12. Germline CDR1 LGHNA, CDR2 YSLEER. The CDR3 has 17 amino acids. CDR3 DNA sequence: TGCGCCAGCAGCCCTCAGGGCGGGGGGTTGGATCAAGAGACCCAGTACTTC. Amino acids: CASSPQGGGLDQETQYF.

The sample holds a few counts of this clone. V is TRBV6-1 and J is TRBJ2-7; weak D call: TRBD1 (7 bases). V dropped 10 bases and J dropped 6 bases, with 19 bases sitting between them. Looked up from germline, CDR1 is MNHNS and CDR2 is SASEGT. CDR3 length equals 13 residues. The CDR3 loop is CAIFEYRGGEQYF. Written as DNA, the CDR3 is TGTGCCATTTTCGAGTACAGGGGAGGCGAGCAGTACTTC.

The chain employs TRBV29-1 and TRBJ2-7; possible D gene TRBD1, 6 bases. Germline CDR1 and CDR2: SQVTM and ANQGSEA. Trimming cost V 6 bases and J 2 bases, with 20 bases left between them. The CDR3 length is 15 residues. Here the CDR3 DNA reads TGCAGCGTAGAAATTACCGGGACATCACCCTACGAGCAGTACTTC. Translating it yields CSVEITGTSPYEQYF.

The chain joins TRBV9 to TRBJ1-2; 7 nucleotides match TRBD1. Germline V gene lookup returns CDR1 SGDLS and CDR2 YYNGEE. The CDR3 runs to 14 residues. The V and J ends lost 4 bases and 2 bases, in that order; junction bases with no gene match: 5. CDR3 sequence reads: CASSSPTGNYGYTF. For the CDR3, the DNA is TGTGCCAGCAGCAGCCCGACAGGGAACTATGGCTACACCTTC.

The chain has TRBV27 and TRBJ2-1; tentative D call: TRBD1 (6 bases). Trimming removed 6 bases at V and 6 bases at J, with 9 bases between. The germline V gene has CDR1 MNHEY and CDR2 SMNVEV (reference sequence). CDR3 length: 12 residues. CDR3 sequence: CASRTGLNEQFF. For the CDR3, the DNA is TGTGCCAGCAGGACAGGTCTCAATGAGCAGTTCTTC.

The rearrangement joins TRBV10-3 to TRBJ2-5; TRBD2 might be the D (6 bases). V was trimmed by 2 bases and J by 1 base, leaving 11 bases between them. From germline, CDR1 is ENHRY and CDR2 SYGVKD. The CDR3 consists of 15 residues. The CDR3 nucleotides read TGTGCCATCAGTGAGGGGCGGGGTCCCCAAGAGACCCAGTACTTC. It encodes CAISEGRGPQETQYF.

The chain employs TRBV21-1 and TRBJ2-7; no DNA check was done on the table's D call, TRBD2. TRBV21-1 is marked as a pseudogene. The CDR3 covers 16 residues. CDR3 amino acids: CASSNQAGRYTYEQYF. The DNA of the CDR3 is TGTGCCAGCAGCAACCAAGCGGGACGATATACCTACGAGCAGTACTTC.

The chain has TRBV10-3 and TRBJ1-5; the match to TRBD1 covers 10 bases. The CDR3 length is 14 residues. With 6 bases clipped from V and 7 bases from J, the junction kept 6 bases outside the gene matches. The germline CDR1 and CDR2 sequences are ENHRY and SYGVKD. CDR3 loop: CAIRGTGVNQPQHF. As DNA, the CDR3 is TGTGCCATCAGGGGGACAGGGGTGAACCAGCCCCAGCATTTT.

The chain uses TRBV6-1 and TRBJ1-2; 8 nucleotides match TRBD1. Germline trimming cut 6 bases from V and 6 bases from J; bases unmatched to any gene: 6. The length of the CDR3 is 13 residues. Germline loops: CDR1 MNHNS, CDR2 SASEGT. The CDR3 nucleotides are TGTGCCAGCAGAGATACAGGGGGTGATGGCTACACCTTC. This sequence encodes CASRDTGGDGYTF.

The chain uses TRBV6-4 and TRBJ1-2; TRBD1 matches at 7 bases. V gave up 6 bases and J gave up 3 bases; unmatched junction bases: 7. The CDR3 runs to 14 residues. Germline values: CDR1 MRHNA, CDR2 SNTAGT. The CDR3 protein is CASRRDSTYYGYTF. The CDR3 bases are TGTGCCAGCAGAAGGGACAGCACCTACTATGGCTACACCTTC.

This clone was seen a single time. This chain links TRBV4-3 with TRBJ1-2, with 8 nucleotides matching TRBD1. With 4 bases clipped from V and 1 base from J, the junction kept 11 bases outside the gene matches. Germline V lookup: CDR1 LGHNA, CDR2 YSLEER. CDR3 size: 17 residues. In nucleotides, the CDR3 is TGCGCCAGCAGCCGAGACCTTCGGGACAGGAATAACTATGGCTACACCTTC. Protein sequence: CASSRDLRDRNNYGYTF.

The chain uses TRBV28 and TRBJ1-2; a possible D gene is TRBD1 (5 bases). CDR3 length: 12 amino acids. Germline CDR1 reads MDHEN; CDR2 reads SYDVKM. The V end was cut by 3 bases, the J end by 5 bases, with 7 bases between. The CDR3 coding sequence is TGTGCCAGCAGTTTGGGGCGATATGGCTACACCTTC. Protein sequence: CASSLGRYGYTF.

In regard to this clone: Germline is not matched at one junction end, which may reflect a read error. This chain links TRBV7-3 with TRBJ1-5; weak D call: TRBD1 (5 bases). Germline CDR1 SGHTA, CDR2 FQGTGA. This CDR3 region has 14 residues. CDR3 in amino acids: CASSLTGPDQPQNF. CDR3 coding DNA: TGTGCCAGCAGCTTAACGGGGCCTGATCAGCCCCAGAATTTT.

The chain links TRBV12-5 to TRBJ1-4; TRBD1 aligns across 8 bases. CDR1 is LGHNT, CDR2 FRNRAP, per germline. Trimming cost V 6 bases and J 4 bases; bases outside gene matches: 4. The CDR3 covers 14 residues. CDR3: CASGTTGDNEKLFF. CDR3 sequence (DNA): TGTGCTAGTGGGACGACAGGGGATAATGAAAAACTGTTTTTT.

The rearrangement links TRBV7-3 to TRBJ2-1; 8 bases are a match to TRBD2. With 2 bases clipped from V and 6 bases from J, the junction kept 3 bases outside the gene matches. This CDR3 region has 14 residues. Germline CDR1 is SGHTA and CDR2 is FQGTGA. In DNA, the CDR3 is TGTGCCAGCAGCTTATCCCTAGCGGGCAATGAGCAGTTCTTC. This codes for CASSLSLAGNEQFF.

The rearrangement uses TRBV4-1 and TRBJ2-7; 14 bases fit TRBD2. Germline V lookup: CDR1 MGHRA, CDR2 YSYEKL. The junction had 2 bases not matched to a gene; V was cut back by 3 bases and J by 4 bases. The CDR3 has 15 amino acids. The CDR3: CASSQGLAGEYEQYF. CDR3 DNA: TGCGCCAGCAGCCAGGGACTAGCGGGGGAATACGAGCAGTACTTC.

V and J are TRBV6-1 and TRBJ1-3; 8 nucleotides match TRBD1. Germline assignment: CDR1 MNHNS and CDR2 SASEGT. Trimming at V came to 10 bases and at J to 2 bases, leaving 4 bases not matched to a gene. CDR3 size: 13 residues. CDR3: CATQGAPGNTIYF. The CDR3 nucleotides are TGTGCCACGCAGGGGGCGCCTGGAAACACCATATATTTT.

This clone was found a few times. The junction and the germline gene differ at one end; a read error may be behind it. The rearrangement uses TRBV25-1 and TRBJ1-2; D not resolved. Germline loops: CDR1 MGHDK, CDR2 SYGVNS. CDR3 length: 14 amino acids. CDR3 nucleotide sequence: TGTGCCAGCAGTGCTATGGACTCCCTAGGAGGCTACCCCTTC. Amino acids: CASSAMDSLGGYPF.

This clone has more than one count but fewer than ten. V gene TRBV2 combines with J gene TRBJ1-4, with D hard to call. Germline CDR1 reads SNHLY; CDR2 reads FYNNEI. CDR3 size: 14 residues. V lost 4 bases and J lost 7, with 13 bases in between. CDR3 DNA: TGTGCCAGCAGTGTGTCCCGGGAAGGTGAAAAACTGTTTTTT. It translates to CASSVSREGEKLFF.

Comment on this clone: A read error may account for a junction end that differs from germline. The V gene is TRBV29-1, the J gene TRBJ1-2; tentatively, D is TRBD1 (6 bases). The germline gives CDR1 SQVTM, CDR2 ANQGSEA. This CDR3 contains 14 residues. CDR3 DNA: TGCAGCGTTGATGTGTCACAGGGTCTGTCTGGCTACCCCTTC. It codes for CSVDVSQGLSGYPF.

In this sample, this clone turned up a few times. The chain has TRBV4-3 and TRBJ2-2; D might be TRBD2 (5 bases). The germline V and J ends were trimmed by 0 bases and 2 bases, with 10 bases remaining between them. The CDR3 runs 16 residues. Germline V CDR1 and CDR2: LGHNA, YSLEER. The CDR3 here is CASSQEWRTNTGELFF. In DNA, the CDR3 is TGCGCCAGCAGCCAAGAGTGGAGGACCAACACCGGGGAGCTGTTTTTT.

The V call is TRBV5-4, the J call TRBJ2-2, with 9 bases identical to TRBD2. This CDR3 has 15 residues. J lost 5 bases, V lost 1 base, and 3 bases had no gene match. The germline V gene has CDR1 SGHNT and CDR2 YYREEE (reference sequence). The CDR3 DNA sequence: TGTGCCAGCAGCTTGCGACTAGCGGAGACCGGGGAGCTGTTTTTT. Its translation is CASSLRLAETGELFF.

Of note for this clone: The junction and the germline gene differ at one end; a read error may be behind it. The J gene is TRBJ1-5, the V gene TRBV15; no clear D. Germline CDR1 reads LNHNV; CDR2 reads YYDKDF (reference sequence). This CDR3 is 15 amino acids long. The CDR3 region has the DNA TGTGCCACCAGCAGAGATCTTGCGGGGAATCAGCCCCAGAATTTT. It encodes CATSRDLAGNQPQNF.

This clone has only a few counts. Sequence at one end of the junction differs from germline and may be a read error. This chain joins TRBV6-5 and TRBJ1-2; the match to TRBD1 covers 7 bases. Germline V gives CDR1 MNHEY, CDR2 SVGAGI. The CDR3 extends over 14 amino acids. CDR3: CASSLRGRGYGYPF. CDR3 sequence (DNA): TGTGCCAGCAGTCTAAGGGGGCGCGGCTATGGCTACCCCTTC.